A single sample gave rise to the 27 T cell receptor beta chains below, sequenced in a study of blood T cell repertoires in COVID-19. Data came from immunoSEQ multiplex PCR; TCRdb stores just in-frame clones and leaves some out. The sample shows around 260,000 clones, around 84% of them seen only once. The sample consisted of peripheral blood. Every receptor here comes from a man in his sixties with acute or convalescent COVID-19.

This chain links TRBV6-5 with TRBJ2-5, with D perhaps TRBD1 (6 bases). Germline CDR1 is MNHEY and CDR2 is SVGAGI. CDR3 length: 14 amino acids. V was cut by 10 bases and J by 1 base, with 16 bases left in between. DNA for the CDR3: TGTGCCACCTCCCGACAGGCCCTCCAAGAGACCCAGTACTTC. Translation gives CATSRQALQETQYF.

This chain connects TRBV2 to TRBJ2-1; 11 bases line up with TRBD2. Germline lookup yields CDR1 SNHLY and CDR2 FYNNEI. After removal of 5 bases from V and 3 bases from J, the junction contained 3 bases not matched to a gene. The length of the CDR3 is 15 residues. The chain's CDR3 is CASSPGLAGYNEQFF. CDR3 coding DNA: TGTGCCAGCAGTCCTGGACTAGCGGGCTACAATGAGCAGTTCTTC. The complete variable domain, with remaining parts taken from reference TRBV2 and TRBJ2-1, reads EPEVTQTPSHQVTQMGQEVILRCVPISNHLYFYWYRQILGQKVEFLVSFYNNEISEKSEIFDDQFSVERPDGSNFTLKIRSTKLEDSAMYFCASSPGLAGYNEQFFGPGTRLTVL.

J is TRBJ1-2 and V is TRBV30; D gene ambiguous. Trimming removed 3 bases from V and 8 bases from J, with 16 bases in between. CDR3 length: 13 residues. The V gene's germline CDR1 is GTSNPN and CDR2 SVGIG (reference sequence). DNA of the CDR3: TGTGCCTGGAGGGCAGAGGGTTCGCGGGGCTACACCTTC. This sequence encodes CAWRAEGSRGYTF.

A single count supports this clone. The V call is TRBV27, the J call TRBJ2-1, with 10 bases that match TRBD2. V shed 1 base and J 9 bases; nucleotides not matched to a gene: 6. The CDR3 runs to 15 residues. Germline V CDR1 and CDR2: MNHEY, SMNVEV (reference sequence). CDR3 DNA: TGTGCCAGCAGTTTATTTCTAGCGGGAGCGATTGAGCAGTTCTTC. This encodes CASSLFLAGAIEQFF.

The chain carries TRBV9 and TRBJ2-1; 9 bases are a match to TRBD1. Germline V gene lookup returns CDR1 SGDLS and CDR2 YYNGEE. V trimming: 3 bases; J trimming: 2 bases; junction bases outside the gene matches: 3. CDR3 length equals 15 residues. This CDR3 is CASSGGQGTYNEQFF. The CDR3 DNA sequence: TGTGCCAGCAGCGGTGGACAGGGGACCTACAATGAGCAGTTCTTC.

The gene calls are TRBV2 and TRBJ2-5; possibly TRBD2 for D (5 bases). The CDR3 has 13 amino acids. The germline CDR1 and CDR2 sequences are SNHLY and FYNNEI. Trimming took off 6 bases at V and 4 bases at J, with 12 bases between the two ends. The CDR3 loop reads CASSNSEAETQYF. CDR3 nucleotides: TGTGCCAGCAGCAATAGCGAGGCAGAGACCCAGTACTTC.

The gene calls are TRBV6-5 and TRBJ2-7; D is unclear. The CDR3 sequence is 16 residues long. The germline CDR1 and CDR2 sequences are MNHEY and SVGAGI. V was clipped by 2 bases and J by 1 base, with 15 bases between them. CDR3 nucleotides: TGTGCCAGCAGTTACGAAGCCACGCCGTCTTCCTACGAGCAGTACTTC. The encoded protein is CASSYEATPSSYEQYF.

The CDR3 loop is CASSPPRGRGDTQYF. DNA of the CDR3: TGTGCCAGCTCACCCCCCAGGGGGCGTGGAGATACGCAGTATTTT. The V call is TRBV18, the J call TRBJ2-3; 8 bases map to TRBD1. The CDR3 is 15 residues long. Trimming cost V 3 bases and J 5 bases; bases outside gene matches: 7. CDR1 is KGHSH and CDR2 is LQKENI in the germline V gene.

This chain uses TRBV3-1 (or the pseudogene TRBV3-2) with TRBJ1-3; D unclear. Per the germline V gene, CDR1 is LGHDT and CDR2 is YNNKEL (reference sequence). Trimming cost V 4 bases and J 0 bases, with 10 bases left between them. This CDR3 comprises 15 residues. The CDR3 DNA sequence: TGTGCCAGCAGCCGTCCTTCTCTCTCTGGAAACACCATATATTTT. This translates into CASSRPSLSGNTIYF.

The chain has TRBV7-9 and TRBJ1-2; 8 bases agree with TRBD1. The CDR3 consists of 13 residues. Trimming at V came to 3 bases and at J to 6 bases, leaving 3 bases not matched to a gene. Per germline, CDR1 SEHNR and CDR2 FQNEAQ (reference sequence). The CDR3 here is CASSFRQGHGYTF. Here the CDR3 DNA reads TGTGCCAGCAGCTTTAGACAGGGGCATGGCTACACCTTC.

V and J are TRBV6-5 and TRBJ2-2; D may be TRBD1 (6 bases). Trimming removed 7 bases at V and 0 bases at J, with 9 bases between. Looked up from germline, CDR1 is MNHEY and CDR2 is SVGAGI. The CDR3 totals 14 residues. In nucleotides, the CDR3 is TGTGCCAGCAACAGGGCCCCGAACACCGGGGAGCTGTTTTTT. Protein product: CASNRAPNTGELFF.

The chain uses TRBV19 and TRBJ1-1, with TRBD1 matching 7 bases. From germline, CDR1 is LNHDA and CDR2 SQIVND (reference sequence). The CDR3 extends over 13 amino acids. V trimming: 3 bases; J trimming: 7 bases; junction bases outside the gene matches: 5. CDR3 coding DNA: TGTGCCAGTAGTATGGGACAGTATCTTGAAGCTTTCTTT. Translation gives CASSMGQYLEAFF.

The CDR3 sequence: CASSSRTKTYNEQFF. CDR3 sequence (DNA): TGTGCCAGCAGTTCGCGGACAAAAACCTACAATGAGCAGTTCTTC. The rearrangement uses TRBV27 and TRBJ2-1, with D perhaps TRBD1 (5 bases). CDR3 size: 15 residues. Per germline, CDR1 MNHEY and CDR2 SMNVEV (reference sequence). Trimming removed 4 bases from V and 2 bases from J, with 12 bases in between.

V usage is TRBV4-3 and J usage is TRBJ2-1; 8 bases line up with TRBD1. The trim removed 0 bases at V and 6 bases at J, leaving 7 bases unmatched. The CDR3 consists of 16 residues. The germline V gene encodes CDR1 LGHNA and CDR2 YSLEER. The CDR3 protein is CASSQDTGQGFNEQFF. For the CDR3, the DNA is TGCGCCAGCAGCCAAGATACAGGACAGGGTTTCAATGAGCAGTTCTTC.

The chain carries TRBV7-9 and TRBJ2-3; no clear D gene. The V end lost 5 bases, the J end lost 3 bases, and 6 bases lay between the germline ends. Germline CDR1 SEHNR, CDR2 FQNEAQ (reference sequence). The CDR3 loop spans 12 amino acids. The CDR3 loop reads CASSPPTDTQYF. CDR3 in DNA: TGTGCCAGCAGCCCCCCTACAGATACGCAGTATTTT.

A single count supports this clone. The CDR3 region is CASRSQNNSPLHF. DNA of the CDR3: TGCGCCAGCAGGTCGCAGAATAATTCACCCCTCCACTTT. The V call is TRBV4-3, the J call TRBJ1-6; D ambiguous. Trimming stripped 6 bases from V and 5 bases from J, with 8 bases between. The CDR3 has 13 residues. The germline gives CDR1 LGHNA, CDR2 YSLEER.

The V gene is TRBV19, the J gene TRBJ1-1; D is ambiguous. Germline V CDR1 and CDR2: LNHDA, SQIVND (reference sequence). This CDR3 contains 14 residues. The V gene lost 7 bases and the J gene lost 4 bases, with 16 bases spanning the gap. For the CDR3, the DNA is TGTGCCAGTACGTTGGTAGGGAGGGTCACTGAAGCTTTCTTT. It encodes CASTLVGRVTEAFF.

J is TRBJ2-1 and V is TRBV6-5; D unclear. Germline V gene lookup returns CDR1 MNHEY and CDR2 SVGAGI. Trimming removed 8 bases from V and 4 bases from J, with 6 bases in between. This CDR3 has 11 residues. The CDR3 region has the DNA TGTGCCAGCGGCCAGTACAATGAGCAGTTCTTC. Amino acids: CASGQYNEQFF.

The chain uses TRBV9 and TRBJ2-3, with 11 nucleotides matching TRBD2. Unmatched junction bases numbered 5, after V lost 0 bases and J lost 5 bases. CDR3 length: 16 residues. Germline loops: CDR1 SGDLS, CDR2 YYNGEE. The chain's CDR3 is CASSVVLAGGIDTQYF. CDR3 coding DNA: TGTGCCAGCAGCGTAGTCCTAGCGGGAGGAATAGATACGCAGTATTTT.

This chain links TRBV9 with TRBJ2-7, with D perhaps TRBD2 (6 bases). CDR1 and CDR2 from the germline V gene are SGDLS and YYNGEE. With 0 bases removed from V and 0 bases from J, the gap between germline ends came to 16 bases. The CDR3 runs 17 residues. The CDR3 DNA reads as TGTGCCAGCAGCGTAGGATCCTTAGCGGCGAGCTCCTACGAGCAGTACTTC. The encoded protein is CASSVGSLAASSYEQYF.

This chain uses TRBV19 with TRBJ2-5, with TRBD2 matching over 9 bases. Trimming at V came to 1 base and at J to 1 base, leaving 4 bases not matched to a gene. The germline V gene encodes CDR1 LNHDA and CDR2 SQIVND (reference sequence). CDR3 length: 16 amino acids. CDR3 amino acids: CASSIGPAGGQETQYF. DNA for the CDR3: TGTGCCAGTAGTATAGGTCCAGCGGGGGGCCAAGAGACCCAGTACTTC.

The chain carries TRBV11-3 and TRBJ2-2; perhaps TRBD2 as D (7 bases). V shed 3 bases and J shed 2 bases, with 16 bases lying between them. Germline CDR1 SGHNT, CDR2 YENEEA. The CDR3 length is 17 residues. As DNA, the CDR3 is TGTGCCAGCAGCTTGGGGGGCGGGAGCCCTAACACCGGGGAGCTGTTTTTT. Its translation is CASSLGGGSPNTGELFF. Variable domain in full (rest from reference TRBV11-3 and TRBJ2-2): EAGVVQSPRYKIIEKKQPVAFWCNPISGHNTLYWYLQNLGQGPELLIRYENEEAVDDSQLPKDRFSAERLKGVDSTLKIQPAELGDSAVYLCASSLGGGSPNTGELFFGEGSRLTVL.

A few counts support this clone. The chain couples TRBV19 to TRBJ1-1, with 12 bases lining up with TRBD1. The CDR3 loop spans 16 amino acids. J lost 0 bases, V lost 7 bases, and 6 bases had no gene match. CDR1 and CDR2 (germline): LNHDA, SQIVND (reference sequence). CDR3 nucleotides: TGTGCCAGTAATTGGGACAGGGGGCAGGTGAACACTGAAGCTTTCTTT. This codes for CASNWDRGQVNTEAFF.

This sequence joins TRBV13 and TRBJ1-4; TRBD1 might be the D (6 bases). From germline, CDR1 is PRHDT and CDR2 FYEKMQ (reference sequence). The V end lost 4 bases, the J end lost 4 bases, and 10 bases lay between the germline ends. This CDR3 contains 14 residues. For the CDR3, the DNA is TGTGCCAGCAGCTCCGCGGACAGTAATGAAAAACTGTTTTTT. It encodes CASSSADSNEKLFF. Drawing the rest from reference TRBV13 and TRBJ1-4, the complete variable domain is AAGVIQSPRHLIKEKRETATLKCYPIPRHDTVYWYQQGPGQDPQFLISFYEKMQSDKGSIPDRFSAQQFSDYHSELNMSSLELGDSALYFCASSSADSNEKLFFGSGTQLSVL.

This chain connects TRBV9 to TRBJ1-5; D is uncertain. The CDR3 is made up of 13 amino acids. V lost 0 bases and J lost 5, with 6 bases in between. Germline CDR1 SGDLS, CDR2 YYNGEE. CDR3 protein: CASSVDTDQPQHF. In DNA form, the CDR3 reads TGTGCCAGCAGCGTAGACACCGATCAGCCCCAGCATTTT.

The chain combines TRBV30 with TRBJ1-1; the D gene is possibly TRBD1 (5 bases). The V gene lost 0 bases and the J gene lost 3 bases, with 11 bases spanning the gap. Germline lookup yields CDR1 GTSNPN and CDR2 SVGIG (reference sequence). The CDR3 has 14 residues. Written as DNA, the CDR3 is TGTGCCTGGAGTGTCCAGGGAGGGCACACTGAAGCTTTCTTT. This sequence encodes CAWSVQGGHTEAFF.

This chain links TRBV5-1 with TRBJ1-4, with D perhaps matching TRBD1 (5 bases). This CDR3 region has 13 residues. V was clipped by 5 bases and J by 4 bases, with 9 bases between them. Germline V gene lookup returns CDR1 SGHRS and CDR2 YFSETQ. Here the CDR3 reads CASSRGDNEKLFF. The CDR3 DNA reads TGCGCCAGCAGTCGGGGGGATAATGAAAAACTGTTTTTT.